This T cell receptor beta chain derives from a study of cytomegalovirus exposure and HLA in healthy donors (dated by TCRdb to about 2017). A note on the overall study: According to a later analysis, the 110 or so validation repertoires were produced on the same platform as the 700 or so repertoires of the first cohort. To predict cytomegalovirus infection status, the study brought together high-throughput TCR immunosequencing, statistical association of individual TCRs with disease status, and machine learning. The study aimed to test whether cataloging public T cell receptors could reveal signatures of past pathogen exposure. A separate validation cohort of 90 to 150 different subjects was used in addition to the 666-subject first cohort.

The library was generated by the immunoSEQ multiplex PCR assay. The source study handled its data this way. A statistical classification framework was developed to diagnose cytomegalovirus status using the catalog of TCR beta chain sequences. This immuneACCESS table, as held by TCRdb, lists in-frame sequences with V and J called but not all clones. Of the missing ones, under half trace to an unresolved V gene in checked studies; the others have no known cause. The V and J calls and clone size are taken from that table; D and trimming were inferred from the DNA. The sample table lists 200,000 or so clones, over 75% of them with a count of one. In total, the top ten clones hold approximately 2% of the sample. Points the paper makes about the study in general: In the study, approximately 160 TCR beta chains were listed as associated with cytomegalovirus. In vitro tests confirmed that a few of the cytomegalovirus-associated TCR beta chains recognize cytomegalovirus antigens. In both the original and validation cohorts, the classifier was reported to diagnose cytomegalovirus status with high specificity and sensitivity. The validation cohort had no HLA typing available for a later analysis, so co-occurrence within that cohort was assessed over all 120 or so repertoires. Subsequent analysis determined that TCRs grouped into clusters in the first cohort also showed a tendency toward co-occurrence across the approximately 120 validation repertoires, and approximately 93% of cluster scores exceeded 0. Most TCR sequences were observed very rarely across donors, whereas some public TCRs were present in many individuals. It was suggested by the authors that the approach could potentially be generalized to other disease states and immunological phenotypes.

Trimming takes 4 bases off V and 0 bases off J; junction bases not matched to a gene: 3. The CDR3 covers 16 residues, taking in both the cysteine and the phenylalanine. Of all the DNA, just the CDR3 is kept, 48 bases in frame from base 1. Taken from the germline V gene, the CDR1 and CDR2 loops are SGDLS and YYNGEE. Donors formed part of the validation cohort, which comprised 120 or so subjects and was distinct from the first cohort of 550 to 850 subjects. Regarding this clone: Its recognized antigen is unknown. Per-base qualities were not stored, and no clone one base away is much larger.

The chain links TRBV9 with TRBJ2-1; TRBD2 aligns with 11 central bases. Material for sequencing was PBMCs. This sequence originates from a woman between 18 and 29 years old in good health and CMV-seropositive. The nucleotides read TGTGCCAGCAGCCCACTAGCGGGAGACTCCTACAATGAGCAGTTCTTC. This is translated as CASSPLAGDSYNEQFF.